This T cell receptor beta chain derives from a study of blood T cell repertoires in COVID-19. Study in general: From the United States, Italy and Spain came samples of acute and convalescent COVID-19.

Authors' processing steps: The authors estimated nucleated cell counts from reference gene primer amplification. TCRdb's table, derived via immunoSEQ multiplex PCR, lists solely in-frame clones and lacks some. V and J calls and clone size are copied from that table; D and trimming were computed from the DNA. Of 200,000 to 300,000 clones in the sample, 84% were seen once. The CDR3 runs 13 residues. Germline lookup yields CDR1 SGHTA and CDR2 FQGTGA. The V end was cut by 6 bases, the J end by 1 base, with 9 bases between. This clone was seen a few times. This rearrangement joins TRBV7-3 to TRBJ1-1; no clear D gene. This clonotype originated in a man in his fifties with acute or convalescent COVID-19. Material: peripheral blood. The CDR3 reads CASSSQQNTEAFF. The CDR3 DNA follows: TGTGCCAGCAGTTCGCAACAGAACACTGAAGCTTTCTTT.